Shown below are 18 T cell receptor beta chains from a single sample sequenced in a study of CD8 T cells in Susac syndrome. The RNA input was 0.5 to 1 ug, and it was reverse transcribed with random hexamers. TCRdb recomputed calls from the immunoSEQ multiplex PCR reads with MiXCR, one row per CDR3 protein. The data show about 71,000 distinct CDR3 sequences, around 93% seen once. Sequenced sample: CD4+ T cells from PBMCs. These TCRs come from a human donor with Susac syndrome.

The CDR3 DNA reads TGTGCCAGAAGCTTGGTGGCTTTCAAACCTAGCACAGATACGCAGTATTTT. It is translated as CARSLVAFKPSTDTQYF. The chain couples TRBV5-3 to TRBJ2-3; D unclear. TRBV5-3 is placed among ORFs of uncertain function. This CDR3 has 17 amino acids. V was shortened by 0 bases and J by 0 bases, with 14 bases between the two germline ends.

The chain has TRBV7-2 and TRBJ1-2; no firm D call. Trimming shortened V by 6 bases and J by 0 bases, and 8 bases separated the two germline ends. The CDR3 has 13 residues. Germline V CDR1 and CDR2: SGHTA, FQGNSA. As DNA, the CDR3 is TGTGCCAGCAGGCTTTCCCCTAACTATGGCTACACCTTC. Translation gives CASRLSPNYGYTF.

J is TRBJ1-5 and V is TRBV7-2; possible D gene TRBD1, 6 bases. V gave up 0 bases and J gave up 4 bases, with 13 bases separating them. The CDR3 runs 16 residues. CDR1 and CDR2 from the germline V gene are SGHTA and FQGNSA. In nucleotides, the CDR3 is TGTGCCAGCAGCTTAGCGCTGGACAGACATAATCAGCCCCAGCATTTT. Its protein product is CASSLALDRHNQPQHF.

The chain combines TRBV7-9 with TRBJ1-2; 7 nucleotides match TRBD1. The CDR3 runs 14 residues. The V gene's germline CDR1 is SEHNR and CDR2 FQNEAQ (reference sequence). The V gene end was trimmed by 5 bases and the J gene end by 4 bases; junction bases not matched to a gene: 7. As DNA, the CDR3 is TGTGCCAGCAGCCCAGCCAGGGGGGTCTATGGCTACACCTTC. Protein: CASSPARGVYGYTF.

The gene calls are TRBV4-3 and TRBJ2-7; tentative D call: TRBD1 (5 bases). V was pared by 0 bases and J by 2 bases, with 8 bases between. The CDR3 loop spans 14 amino acids. The germline gives CDR1 LGHNA, CDR2 YSLEER. Here the CDR3 reads CASSQDRGTYEQYF. The CDR3 DNA reads TGCGCCAGCAGCCAAGATAGGGGTACCTACGAGCAGTACTTC.

This chain connects TRBV6-5 to TRBJ2-7; TRBD1 is a possible D gene (5 bases). V was shortened by 5 bases and J by 0 bases, with 14 bases between the two germline ends. The CDR3 is made up of 15 amino acids. Looked up from germline, CDR1 is MNHEY and CDR2 is SVGAGI. The CDR3 DNA reads as TGTGCCAGCAGTCACGATATGACAGCCTCCTACGAGCAGTACTTC. Its translation: CASSHDMTASYEQYF.

The CDR3 DNA is TGTGCCAGCTCACCCGGGGACAGGGGAGAAAAACTGTTTTTT. This translates into CASSPGDRGEKLFF. The rearrangement links TRBV18 to TRBJ1-4, with TRBD1 identical over 10 bases. The germline gives CDR1 KGHSH, CDR2 LQKENI. J lost 8 bases, V lost 3 bases, and 3 bases had no gene match. The CDR3 sequence is 14 residues long.

The count of this clonotype is one. The CDR3 DNA is TGTGCCAGCTCACCCGGGACAGGGGCTACCGGGGAGCTGTTTTTT. It is translated as CASSPGTGATGELFF. The chain is built from TRBV18 and TRBJ2-2, with 10 bases matching TRBD1. From germline, CDR1 is KGHSH and CDR2 LQKENI. Trimming removed 3 bases from V and 5 bases from J; junction bases left unmatched: 3. The CDR3 length is 15 residues.

J is TRBJ1-5 and V is TRBV7-9; D is unclear. The CDR3 consists of 13 residues. Per germline, CDR1 SEHNR and CDR2 FQNEAQ (reference sequence). Trimming shortened V by 3 bases and J by 6 bases, and 9 bases separated the two germline ends. This CDR3 is CASSFESSQPQHF. In DNA form, the CDR3 reads TGTGCCAGCAGCTTCGAATCTAGTCAGCCCCAGCATTTT.

The V gene is TRBV5-6, the J gene TRBJ1-3; D is possibly TRBD1 (6 bases). Germline CDR1 and CDR2: SGHDT and YYEEEE. The V gene lost 3 bases and the J gene lost 2 bases, with 12 bases spanning the gap. This CDR3 region has 15 residues. The CDR3 nucleotides read TGTGCCAGCAGCTGGAAGGACAGACCTGGAAACACCATATATTTT. Translated, it gives CASSWKDRPGNTIYF. Using reference TRBV5-6 and TRBJ1-3 for the parts outside the CDR3, the full variable domain is DAGVTQSPTHLIKTRGQQVTLRCSPKSGHDTVSWYQQALGQGPQFIFQYYEEEERQRGNFPDRFSGHQFPNYSSELNVNALLLGDSALYLCASSWKDRPGNTIYFGEGSWLTVV.

This chain uses TRBV24-1 with TRBJ1-2, with D possibly TRBD1 on 6 matching bases. With 3 bases removed from V and 4 bases from J, the gap between germline ends came to 17 bases. Germline V CDR1 and CDR2: KGHDR, SFDVKD. CDR3 length equals 16 residues. CDR3: CATSDPTGTPFYGYTF. DNA for the CDR3: TGTGCCACCAGTGATCCTACAGGGACCCCTTTCTATGGCTACACCTTC.

Only a few counts were recorded for this clonotype. The rearrangement links TRBV5-1 to TRBJ2-7; 8 nucleotides align to TRBD1. Germline values: CDR1 SGHRS, CDR2 YFSETQ. This CDR3 region has 15 residues. The V and J ends lost 0 bases and 0 bases, in that order; junction bases with no gene match: 2. DNA for the CDR3: TGCGCCAGCAGCTTGGAAGGACAGGGCTCCTACGAGCAGTACTTC. Translated: CASSLEGQGSYEQYF. Full variable domain (rest looked up from reference TRBV5-1 and TRBJ2-7): KAGVTQTPRYLIKTRGQQVTLSCSPISGHRSVSWYQQTPGQGLQFLFEYFSETQRNKGNFPGRFSGRQFSNSRSEMNVSTLELGDSALYLCASSLEGQGSYEQYFGPGTRLTVT.

The chain links TRBV4-2 to TRBJ2-3, with D perhaps TRBD2 (6 bases). The CDR3 has 15 amino acids. Trimming took 3 bases from V and 4 from J, leaving 14 bases between them. Germline-derived CDR1 and CDR2 are LGHNA and YNFKEQ. CDR3 region: CASSQGSGPPDTQYF. CDR3 in DNA: TGTGCCAGCAGCCAGGGAAGCGGGCCGCCAGATACGCAGTATTTT.

About this clonotype itself: The junction does not match germline at one end; this may be a read error. The CDR3 sequence is CASSVGEAQYF. In DNA form, the CDR3 reads TGTGCCAGCAGTGTGGGAGAGGCCCAGTACTTC. The chain couples TRBV2 to TRBJ2-5; D might be TRBD2 (5 bases). Germline V gene sequence: CDR1 SNHLY, CDR2 FYNNEI. The CDR3 covers 11 residues.

V is TRBV5-4 and J is TRBJ2-7, with 10 bases identical to TRBD1. Germline assignment: CDR1 SGHNT and CDR2 YYREEE (reference sequence). The CDR3 is 15 amino acids. V lost 5 bases and J lost 6; bases outside the gene matches: 11. This CDR3 reads CASSMSGTGAREQYF. DNA for the CDR3: TGTGCCAGCAGTATGAGCGGGACAGGGGCTCGCGAGCAGTACTTC.

V is TRBV4-1 and J is TRBJ2-6, with a tentative D call TRBD1 (6 bases). Germline assignment: CDR1 MGHRA and CDR2 YSYEKL. V was shortened by 7 bases and J by 0 bases, with 19 bases between the two germline ends. The CDR3 totals 18 residues. The CDR3 region has the DNA TGCGCCAGCAAGAGCGGTGGGGGCTCTAACTCTGGGGCCAACGTCCTGACTTTC. Translating gives CASKSGGGSNSGANVLTF.

The chain has TRBV2 and TRBJ1-1; 8 bases are a match to TRBD1. With V trimmed by 6 bases and J by 6 bases, 9 bases remained unmatched. The germline CDR1 and CDR2 sequences are SNHLY and FYNNEI. This CDR3 is built from 14 residues. The DNA of the CDR3 is TGTGCCAGCAGGAGGCAGGGGGCTGGGGCTGAAGCTTTCTTT. This sequence encodes CASRRQGAGAEAFF.

The chain employs TRBV5-4 and TRBJ1-2; D is uncertain. Trimming removed 3 bases from V and 2 bases from J, with 11 bases in between. The V gene's germline CDR1 is SGHNT and CDR2 YYREEE (reference sequence). The CDR3 has 14 residues. DNA for the CDR3: TGTGCCAGCAGCTCTGCCGTGGCCAACTATGGCTACACCTTC. Protein sequence: CASSSAVANYGYTF.